These 4 T cell receptor beta chains were sequenced from one sample in a study of T cells in Graves' hyperthyroidism and ophthalmopathy. TCR beta CDR3 region amplification was performed from RNA transcripts. Initially, a first-round RT-PCR of the TCR CDR3 employed the HTBI primer set. TCRdb processed the multiplex PCR reads anew with MiXCR; each CDR3 protein has one entry. The table lists some 740,000 distinct CDR3 sequences, approximately 14% of them singletons, with about 9.4% in the top ten. Input material: blood. These receptor sequences come from a woman younger than 30 with Graves' hyperthyroidism.

This clonotype was seen a few times. The V and J genes are TRBV9 and TRBJ2-2; 8 bases align to TRBD2. J lost 5 bases, V lost 0 bases, and 9 bases had no gene match. Germline CDR1 is SGDLS and CDR2 is YYNGEE. The CDR3 is made up of 17 amino acids. CDR3 coding DNA: TGTGCCAGCAGCGTAGGTAGCAGCGGGAGTTTTACCGGGGAGCTGTTTTTT. Amino acid sequence: CASSVGSSGSFTGELFF. Full variable domain (remainder filled in from reference TRBV9 and TRBJ2-2): DSGVTQTPKHLITATGQRVTLRCSPRSGDLSVYWYQQSLDQGLQFLIQYYNGEERAKGNILERFSAQQFPDLHSELNLSSLELGDSALYFCASSVGSSGSFTGELFFGEGSRLTVL.

In its sample, this clonotype was seen a few times. The chain employs TRBV6-1 and TRBJ2-7; D remains ambiguous. Trimming shortened V by 5 bases and J by 9 bases, and 20 bases separated the two germline ends. CDR3 length equals 14 residues. Germline V gene data show CDR1 as MNHNS and CDR2 as SASEGT. DNA for the CDR3: TGTGCCAGCAGTCAAACCCGGGCGACTCTCGGGCAGTACTTC. This gives the protein CASSQTRATLGQYF.

A word on this clonotype: This sequence may be a read error, since a much larger clone differs from it by one base. The conserved final phenylalanine or tryptophan is absent from the CDR3, which likely points to a read error. The chain employs TRBV7-9 and TRBJ1-1; D gene ambiguous. Trimming stripped 1 base from V and 6 bases from J, with 9 bases between. The CDR3 runs 13 residues. Germline V gene sequence: CDR1 SEHNR, CDR2 FQNEAQ (reference sequence). The CDR3, as DNA: TGTGCCAGCAGCTTAGGGGCGGTCCCTGAAGCTTTCTTA. It yields the protein CASSLGAVPEAFL.

V usage is TRBV10-3 and J usage is TRBJ1-3; a possible D gene is TRBD1 (5 bases). Trimming took off 3 bases at V and 4 bases at J, with 10 bases between the two ends. This CDR3 has 14 amino acids. Germline CDR1 ENHRY, CDR2 SYGVKD. The CDR3 sequence is CAISDQGRGNTIYF. In DNA form, the CDR3 reads TGTGCCATCAGTGACCAGGGTCGCGGAAACACCATATATTTT.